The 28 T cell receptor beta chains listed next were all sequenced from one sample in a study of Ad26.COV2.S vaccination and SARS-CoV-2 variants. TCRdb keeps only in-frame clones here, not all; method: immunoSEQ multiplex PCR. Among some 450,000 clones listed, 90% were seen once. The treatment is: over 15 received Ad26.COV2.S at low or high dose, single or two shots; roughly 5 received placebo; per-sample allocation not given. Day 63 after the first vaccine or placebo injection was the time point for sampling. The material was peripheral blood, obtained in a trial of Ad26.COV2.S vaccine versus placebo. The origin of the receptors is a person aged 18-65 years who received the Ad26.COV2.S COVID-19 vaccine or a placebo.

This clone showed up just once. The V and J genes are TRBV19 and TRBJ2-2, with 7 bases fitting TRBD1. Trimming at V came to 7 bases and at J to 8 bases, leaving 16 bases not matched to a gene. This CDR3 is 16 amino acids long. Germline values: CDR1 LNHDA, CDR2 SQIVND (reference sequence). The DNA for the CDR3 is TGTGCCAGTACCTTAGGGGTTGTGGGACAGACTGGGGAGCTGTTTTTT. The encoded protein is CASTLGVVGQTGELFF.

DNA for the CDR3: TGCGCCAGCAGCACCGAGGGGGGCATCCCCTTGATCACCTACGAGCAGTACTTC. Translating it yields CASSTEGGIPLITYEQYF. The chain couples TRBV5-1 to TRBJ2-7; D assignment may be TRBD1 or TRBD2 (6 bases each). The CDR3 is made up of 18 amino acids. Germline values: CDR1 SGHRS, CDR2 YFSETQ. Trimming took 4 bases from V and 2 from J, leaving 25 bases between them.

Of note for this clone: It is unclear where the CDR3 begins or ends on the DNA, so no DNA is shown, and the CDR3 is as TCRdb lists it. The gene calls are TRBV28 and TRBJ1-5; the table names TRBD1, a call not compared with the DNA. CDR1 is MDHEN and CDR2 is SYDVKM in the germline V gene. From its first to its last residue, the CDR3 has 15 amino acids. The chain's CDR3 is CASSFGPGVNQPQHF.

The chain links TRBV5-5 to TRBJ2-1, with TRBD2 matching over 9 bases. V was pared by 3 bases and J by 9 bases, with 10 bases of the junction left unmatched. The CDR3 extends over 15 amino acids. Per the germline V gene, CDR1 is SGHKS and CDR2 is YYEKEE (reference sequence). CDR3 protein: CASSSLAGEISEQFF. The CDR3 DNA is TGTGCCAGCAGCTCCTTAGCGGGAGAAATCAGTGAGCAGTTCTTC. The full variable domain, completed using reference TRBV5-5 and TRBJ2-1, is DAGVTQSPTHLIKTRGQQVTLRCSPISGHKSVSWYQQVLGQGPQFIFQYYEKEERGRGNFPDRFSARQFPNYSSELNVNALLLGDSALYLCASSSLAGEISEQFFGPGTRLTVL.

This clone was observed once. This chain uses TRBV3-1 (or the pseudogene TRBV3-2) with TRBJ2-7, with D perhaps TRBD1 or TRBD2 (7 bases each). This CDR3 region has 14 residues. Germline CDR1 LGHDT, CDR2 YNNKEL (reference sequence). V gave up 3 bases and J gave up 2 bases, with 11 bases separating them. The CDR3 is CASSQQGGTYEQYF. The CDR3 nucleotides are TGTGCCAGCAGCCAGCAGGGGGGGACCTACGAGCAGTACTTC.

The chain has TRBV3-1 (or the pseudogene TRBV3-2) and TRBJ1-5, with D tentatively TRBD1 (6 bases). V was shortened by 4 bases and J by 7 bases, with 8 bases between the two germline ends. Germline V gene sequence: CDR1 LGHDT, CDR2 YNNKEL (reference sequence). This CDR3 has 12 amino acids. CDR3: CASSLTGQPQHF. DNA for the CDR3: TGTGCCAGCAGCCTTACAGGGCAGCCCCAGCATTTT.

This clone was counted once. This chain links TRBV11-3 with TRBJ2-1; TRBD2 aligns across 9 bases. The V gene end was trimmed by 6 bases and the J gene end by 2 bases; junction bases not matched to a gene: 5. CDR3 length: 15 amino acids. Germline V gene lookup returns CDR1 SGHNT and CDR2 YENEEA. The CDR3 reads CASSPREGAYNEQFF. The CDR3 nucleotides are TGTGCCAGCAGTCCGCGGGAGGGGGCCTACAATGAGCAGTTCTTC. The variable domain in full, completed from reference TRBV11-3 and TRBJ2-1, reads EAGVVQSPRYKIIEKKQPVAFWCNPISGHNTLYWYLQNLGQGPELLIRYENEEAVDDSQLPKDRFSAERLKGVDSTLKIQPAELGDSAVYLCASSPREGAYNEQFFGPGTRLTVL.

This chain links TRBV7-3 with TRBJ1-2, with 7 positions matching TRBD1. The CDR3 contains 14 residues. Germline trimming cut 2 bases from V and 9 bases from J; bases unmatched to any gene: 9. The germline gives CDR1 SGHTA, CDR2 FQGTGA. The CDR3 loop is CASSLGAGDSSYTF. CDR3 bases: TGTGCCAGCAGCTTAGGGGCTGGGGACAGCAGCTACACCTTC.

This clone has more than one count but fewer than ten. This chain uses TRBV28 with TRBJ1-6; D not resolved. V dropped 6 bases and J dropped 8 bases, with 11 bases sitting between them. The CDR3 length is 13 residues. CDR1 and CDR2 from the germline V gene are MDHEN and SYDVKM. The DNA for the CDR3 is TGTGCCAGCAGCCCCATTTTGCATTCACCCCTCCACTTT. This encodes CASSPILHSPLHF.

A single count supports this clone. The chain has TRBV2 and TRBJ1-6; 7 bases align to TRBD1. V gave up 5 bases and J gave up 7 bases; unmatched junction bases: 5. Germline values: CDR1 SNHLY, CDR2 FYNNEI. The CDR3 has 14 residues. CDR3 sequence: CASSIGGANSPLHF. The CDR3 DNA follows: TGTGCCAGCAGTATAGGGGGCGCGAATTCACCCCTCCACTTT.

The chain is built from TRBV5-1 and TRBJ2-2; D is undetermined. Germline-derived CDR1 and CDR2 are SGHRS and YFSETQ. CDR3 length: 13 amino acids. Trimming left V 3 bases short and J 4 bases short, with 7 bases between. CDR3 region: CASSSSGTGELFF. The CDR3 DNA is TGCGCCAGCAGCTCATCGGGCACCGGGGAGCTGTTTTTT.

This chain connects TRBV9 to TRBJ1-1; D remains ambiguous. The CDR3 totals 15 residues. V lost 0 bases, J lost 2 bases, and 11 bases lay in between. Germline V gives CDR1 SGDLS, CDR2 YYNGEE. The CDR3 spells CASSVGPTANTEAFF. The CDR3, as DNA: TGTGCCAGCAGCGTAGGCCCTACAGCTAACACTGAAGCTTTCTTT. The entire variable domain, with the rest obtained from reference TRBV9 and TRBJ1-1, is as follows: DSGVTQTPKHLITATGQRVTLRCSPRSGDLSVYWYQQSLDQGLQFLIQYYNGEERAKGNILERFSAQQFPDLHSELNLSSLELGDSALYFCASSVGPTANTEAFFGQGTRLTVV.

The chain uses TRBV7-8 and TRBJ2-5, with 7 bases that match TRBD2. Trimming removed 0 bases from V and 5 bases from J; junction bases left unmatched: 9. From germline, CDR1 is SGHVS and CDR2 FQNEAQ. CDR3 length: 16 residues. The CDR3 region has the DNA TGTGCCAGCAGCTTAGCGGACGGGGGGAGCAAGGAGACCCAGTACTTC. Residues: CASSLADGGSKETQYF.

The chain couples TRBV27 to TRBJ2-1, with TRBD2 matching 14 bases. V lost 3 bases and J lost 2; bases outside the gene matches: 3. The CDR3 loop spans 17 amino acids. Germline loops: CDR1 MNHEY, CDR2 SMNVEV (reference sequence). The CDR3 DNA is TGTGCCAGCAGTTTGGGGACTAGCGGGAGTACCTACAATGAGCAGTTCTTC. Translation: CASSLGTSGSTYNEQFF.

The chain uses TRBV30 and TRBJ2-2, with TRBD1 matching over 11 bases. The J segment lost 6 bases and the V segment lost 3 bases, leaving 6 bases of the junction unmatched. CDR1 is GTSNPN and CDR2 is SVGIG in the germline V gene (reference sequence). The length of the CDR3 is 15 residues. CDR3 sequence reads: CAWSAGTGGSGELFF. The CDR3 DNA is TGTGCCTGGAGCGCCGGGACAGGGGGGTCCGGGGAGCTGTTTTTT. Combining the CDR3 with reference TRBV30 and TRBJ2-2 gives the whole variable domain SQTIHQWPATLVQPVGSPLSLECTVEGTSNPNLYWYRQAAGRGLQLLFYSVGIGQISSEVPQNLSASRPQDRQFILSSKKLLLSDSGFYLCAWSAGTGGSGELFFGEGSRLTVL.

The chain employs TRBV12-3 or TRBV12-4 and TRBJ2-1, with D uncertain. Trimming removed 5 bases from V and 8 bases from J, with 10 bases in between. The CDR3 covers 12 residues. The CDR3 DNA sequence: TGTGCCAGCAGTCCCCTCAGGCATGAGCAGTTCTTC. Its protein product is CASSPLRHEQFF.

V is TRBV7-9 and J is TRBJ2-1, with TRBD2 matching over 14 bases. CDR3 length: 17 residues. Germline CDR1 and CDR2: SEHNR and FQNEAQ (reference sequence). V lost 2 bases, J lost 8 bases, and 8 bases stayed unmatched. CDR3 bases: TGTGCCAGCAGCTTAAAAGGCCCGGGACTAGCGGGAGATGAGCAGTTCTTC. Translated, it gives CASSLKGPGLAGDEQFF.

The gene calls are TRBV27 and TRBJ2-3; D remains unclear. Germline V gene data show CDR1 as MNHEY and CDR2 as SMNVEV (reference sequence). V shed 8 bases and J shed 4 bases, with 16 bases lying between them. The CDR3 is made up of 14 amino acids. The CDR3 DNA sequence: TGTGCCAGCCCCCCGGCCCCGCGCGCAGATACGCAGTATTTT. It codes for CASPPAPRADTQYF.

The chain is built from TRBV14 and TRBJ2-3, with TRBD2 identical over 9 bases. This CDR3 is built from 15 residues. V dropped 1 base and J dropped 4; count of bases not matched to a gene: 3. Germline V lookup: CDR1 SGHDN, CDR2 FVKESK. CDR3 in amino acids: CASSQGGRVPDTQYF. CDR3 DNA sequence: TGTGCCAGCAGCCAAGGCGGGAGGGTTCCAGATACGCAGTATTTT.

This chain joins TRBV15 and TRBJ2-1; 13 nucleotides match TRBD2. CDR3 length equals 18 residues. With V trimmed by 0 bases and J by 7 bases, 9 bases remained unmatched. The germline gives CDR1 LNHNV, CDR2 YYDKDF (reference sequence). As DNA, the CDR3 is TGTGCCACCAGCAGAGATCACGGACTAGCGGGAGTTGGGAATGAGCAGTTCTTC. Translated, it gives CATSRDHGLAGVGNEQFF. The whole variable domain, filled in from reference TRBV15 and TRBJ2-1, reads DAMVIQNPRYQVTQFGKPVTLSCSQTLNHNVMYWYQQKSSQAPKLLFHYYDKDFNNEADTPDNFQSRRPNTSFCFLDIRSPGLGDTAMYLCATSRDHGLAGVGNEQFFGPGTRLTVL.

The V call is TRBV14, the J call TRBJ1-4; D perhaps matches TRBD1 (6 bases). V was clipped by 4 bases and J by 3 bases, with 24 bases between them. The CDR3 has 19 amino acids. Germline V gene data show CDR1 as SGHDN and CDR2 as FVKESK. CDR3: CASSLRLPGTPSSNEKLFF. The DNA of the CDR3 is TGTGCCAGCAGCCTACGACTCCCCGGGACACCTTCCTCTAATGAAAAACTGTTTTTT.

The chain joins TRBV24-1 to TRBJ2-3; 12 bases map to TRBD2. The CDR3 sequence is 17 residues long. With V trimmed by 7 bases and J by 6 bases, 13 bases remained unmatched. The germline gives CDR1 KGHDR, CDR2 SFDVKD. CDR3 DNA sequence: TGTGCCACCAGGTCCAGGGACGGCACTAGCGGGAGGGATACGCAGTATTTT. Protein sequence: CATRSRDGTSGRDTQYF.

The chain links TRBV27 to TRBJ2-7; TRBD2 aligns across 8 bases. Per the germline V gene, CDR1 is MNHEY and CDR2 is SMNVEV (reference sequence). This CDR3 has 17 amino acids. With V trimmed by 1 base and J by 4 bases, 12 bases remained unmatched. CDR3 sequence (DNA): TGTGCCAGCAGTTTATTCCCCCCCGCTAGCGGGCTTTACGAGCAGTACTTC. Its protein is CASSLFPPASGLYEQYF.

The chain combines TRBV11-2 with TRBJ2-1; D perhaps matches TRBD2 (5 bases). There are 17 residues in the CDR3. Trimming left V 5 bases short and J 12 bases short, with 29 bases between. In germline, CDR1 is SGHAT, CDR2 FQNNGV. The CDR3 spells CASSLDEGQVWGFGQFF. The CDR3 DNA is TGTGCCAGCAGCCTGGACGAGGGCCAAGTGTGGGGATTCGGGCAGTTCTTC.

The chain's CDR3 is CASSRVRGGYGYTF. CDR3 bases: TGTGCCAGCAGCCGAGTTAGGGGGGGGTATGGCTACACCTTC. The V and J genes are TRBV3-1 (or the pseudogene TRBV3-2) and TRBJ1-2, with D perhaps TRBD1 (6 bases). The V gene's germline CDR1 is LGHDT and CDR2 YNNKEL (reference sequence). This CDR3 spans 14 amino acids. Trimming stripped 4 bases from V and 5 bases from J, with 14 bases between.

This rearrangement joins TRBV7-2 to TRBJ1-1; TRBD1 is a possible D gene (5 bases). Looked up from germline, CDR1 is SGHTA and CDR2 is FQGNSA. The ends were cut back, 10 bases at V and 4 bases at J, with 16 bases in the middle. The length of the CDR3 is 13 residues. CDR3 loop: CATLPGPGTEAFF. The CDR3 DNA follows: TGTGCCACCCTGCCAGGGCCGGGCACTGAAGCTTTCTTT.

This chain links TRBV11-3 with TRBJ2-3; D uncertain. This CDR3 contains 13 residues. Trimming removed 6 bases from V and 0 bases from J, with 7 bases in between. The germline V gene encodes CDR1 SGHNT and CDR2 YENEEA. CDR3 DNA sequence: TGTGCCAGCAGGGACGGGAGCACAGATACGCAGTATTTT. It codes for CASRDGSTDTQYF.

This chain uses TRBV7-2 with TRBJ2-7; D unresolved. Trimming left V 5 bases short and J 6 bases short, with 8 bases between. Germline CDR1 SGHTA, CDR2 FQGNSA. This CDR3 contains 11 residues. CDR3 residues: CASSAALEQYF. The CDR3 region has the DNA TGTGCCAGCAGCGCCGCGCTCGAGCAGTACTTC.